This T cell receptor beta chain was profiled in a study of blood T cell repertoires in COVID-19. V shed 2 bases, J shed 4 bases, and the junction held 5 bases outside the gene matches. Germline V gene sequence: CDR1 MNHEY, CDR2 SVGAGI. The CDR3 covers 15 residues. Produced via immunoSEQ multiplex PCR; TCRdb's table is partial and in-frame only. Of tens of thousands of clones in the sample, 88% were seen once. This sequence was found in a human donor in a cohort sampled during active COVID-19. The gene calls are TRBV6-5 and TRBJ2-1; 7 bases fit TRBD2. The sequencing input was peripheral blood. The CDR3: CASSYGQRGYNEQFF. The CDR3 nucleotides read TGTGCCAGCAGTTACGGCCAGCGGGGTTACAATGAGCAGTTCTTC.